This T cell receptor (beta chain) was captured in a study of shared clonotypes between healthy human individuals. All of the donors resided in Nashville, Tennessee, and each was a Caucasian adult. Genomic DNA belonging to each subset was distributed in equal measure over several immunoSEQ plates. Generated by immunoSEQ multiplex PCR, the TCRdb table keeps only in-frame clones and is missing some. The profile shows about 2.3 million clones, roughly 92% of them singletons. This CDR3 has 14 amino acids. Germline V lookup: CDR1 MNHNS, CDR2 SASEGT. J was trimmed by 5 bases and V by 7 bases; bases with no gene match: 5.

Material: naive CD4+ T cells from PBMCs. Sample subset: CD45RA+ positively selected. The chain links TRBV6-1 to TRBJ2-2, with TRBD1 identical over 9 bases. The origin of this receptor is a young man in good health. Some clones in this sample may be carry-over from other donors' samples. The CDR3 DNA follows: TGTGCCAGCACAAGGACAGGGGCTACCGGGGAGCTGTTTTTT. Protein product: CASTRTGATGELFF.